The next 29 T cell receptor beta chains were all read from a single sample in a study of T cell repertoires in cytomegalovirus infection. These receptors are not linked to any known antigen. TCRdb reanalysed the reads using MiXCR and keeps one entry per CDR3 protein. The sample has about 60,000 distinct CDR3 sequences, around 33% seen once. What was sequenced was PBMCs, sequenced either directly or after in vitro stimulation (not recorded which). The source of these receptors is a human donor in good health (CMV status not recorded). Some clones in this sample may be carry-over from other donors' samples.

The chain couples TRBV27 to TRBJ2-7, with 7 nucleotides matching TRBD2. This CDR3 comprises 13 residues. Germline V gene data show CDR1 as MNHEY and CDR2 as SMNVEV (reference sequence). V trimming: 6 bases; J trimming: 0 bases; junction bases outside the gene matches: 2. The CDR3 nucleotides are TGTGCCAGCAGGGGGGGGAGCTCCTACGAGCAGTACTTC. Its translation: CASRGGSSYEQYF.

J is TRBJ1-1 and V is TRBV6-5; no reliable D call. V shed 5 bases and J shed 5 bases, with 9 bases lying between them. The germline V gene has CDR1 MNHEY and CDR2 SVGAGI. This CDR3 contains 12 residues. The CDR3 nucleotides are TGTGCCAGCAGTGGACCCCTGACTGAAGCTTTCTTT. The encoded protein is CASSGPLTEAFF.

The chain employs TRBV13 and TRBJ2-3; 9 positions agree with TRBD1. J was trimmed by 6 bases and V by 5 bases; bases with no gene match: 3. CDR3 length equals 13 residues. Per germline, CDR1 PRHDT and CDR2 FYEKMQ (reference sequence). The CDR3 bases are TGTGCCAGCAGCGCGGGGACAGGGGATACGCAGTATTTT. Translated: CASSAGTGDTQYF.

The rearrangement links TRBV4-1 to TRBJ2-5, with 9 bases that match TRBD2. The V gene end was trimmed by 3 bases and the J gene end by 4 bases; junction bases not matched to a gene: 9. The germline CDR1 and CDR2 sequences are MGHRA and YSYEKL. This CDR3 has 16 amino acids. CDR3 coding DNA: TGCGCCAGCAGCCAGGGACTAGCCCAAACGCCAGAGACCCAGTACTTC. Translation: CASSQGLAQTPETQYF.

The V and J genes are TRBV5-4 and TRBJ2-3; D may be TRBD1 or TRBD2 (5 bases each). The germline V gene has CDR1 SGHNT and CDR2 YYREEE (reference sequence). CDR3 length: 14 residues. The V and J ends lost 0 bases and 5 bases respectively, with 10 bases between them. CDR3 sequence: CASSLAGPQDTQYF. CDR3 in DNA: TGTGCCAGCAGCTTGGCGGGGCCTCAAGATACGCAGTATTTT.

Written as DNA, the CDR3 is TGTGCCAGCAGTGAACAGCAGGGCGAAGCTTTCTTT. It specifies CASSEQQGEAFF. The J gene is TRBJ1-1, the V gene TRBV2; D may be TRBD1 (5 bases). The CDR3 is 12 amino acids. From germline, CDR1 is SNHLY and CDR2 FYNNEI. V shed 2 bases and J shed 8 bases, with 9 bases lying between them.

This clonotype was picked up one time. This chain links TRBV20-1 with TRBJ2-5; D not resolved. The germline V gene has CDR1 DFQATT and CDR2 SNEGSKA (reference sequence). V shed 2 bases and J shed 3 bases, with 7 bases lying between them. CDR3 length equals 12 residues. The chain's CDR3 is CSARRKKETQYF. The CDR3 region has the DNA TGCAGTGCTAGAAGGAAGAAAGAGACCCAGTACTTC.

This clonotype has at least ten counts. The chain employs TRBV7-2 and TRBJ2-1, with 9 bases that match TRBD2. Germline V CDR1 and CDR2: SGHTA, FQGNSA. This CDR3 region has 16 residues. The junction had 9 bases not matched to a gene; V was cut back by 2 bases and J by 7 bases. The CDR3 reads CASSLIAGVVQNEQFF. DNA of the CDR3: TGTGCCAGCAGCTTAATAGCGGGAGTAGTGCAGAATGAGCAGTTCTTC.

There are a few counts of this clonotype. This chain links TRBV12-3 or TRBV12-4 with TRBJ1-1; D might be TRBD1 (5 bases). The CDR3 is made up of 13 amino acids. V gave up 6 bases and J gave up 11 bases, with 19 bases separating them. Here the CDR3 DNA reads TGTGCCAGCAGCTCGCTTCCCCGGGACGACGCTTTCTTT. Its protein product is CASSSLPRDDAFF.

The chain combines TRBV6-1 with TRBJ2-3; possibly TRBD1 or TRBD2 for D (5 bases each). CDR1 and CDR2 (germline): MNHNS, SASEGT. Trimming removed 3 bases at V and 0 bases at J, with 10 bases between. CDR3 size: 15 residues. In DNA, the CDR3 is TGTGCCAGCAGTGACGACGGGGCCAGCACAGATACGCAGTATTTT. This translates into CASSDDGASTDTQYF.

This clonotype was counted only a few times. The chain links TRBV7-2 to TRBJ2-7; TRBD1 agrees at 7 bases. Losses at the gene ends were 1 base for V and 3 bases for J; bases not matched to a gene: 6. The CDR3 spans 15 residues. The germline V gene has CDR1 SGHTA and CDR2 FQGNSA. CDR3 nucleotide sequence: TGTGCCAGCAGCTTAGTACAGGGGATTTTCTACGAGCAGTACTTC. Protein: CASSLVQGIFYEQYF.

Concerning this clonotype: This is likely a read error, given that the CDR3 carries no conserved phenylalanine or tryptophan at its end. The chain combines TRBV19 with TRBJ1-1, with a possible D match to TRBD1 (5 bases). Trimming cost V 5 bases and J 2 bases, with 15 bases left between them. The V gene's germline CDR1 is LNHDA and CDR2 SQIVND (reference sequence). This CDR3 is built from 15 residues. DNA of the CDR3: TGTGCCAGTAGTCTTACGCGGGGGATAAACACTGAAGCTTTCCTT. This codes for CASSLTRGINTEAFL.

The chain couples TRBV2 to TRBJ2-1, with a weak D call TRBD2 (5 bases). The CDR3 has 15 residues. The ends were cut back, 3 bases at V and 4 bases at J, with 13 bases in the middle. Looked up from germline, CDR1 is SNHLY and CDR2 is FYNNEI. The CDR3 nucleotides read TGTGCCAGCAGTGAGGAGGCGAATCCTTACAATGAGCAGTTCTTC. It encodes CASSEEANPYNEQFF.

The chain couples TRBV6-2 or TRBV6-3 to TRBJ2-7; possibly TRBD1 or TRBD2 for D (6 bases each). This CDR3 comprises 15 residues. Trimming cost V 6 bases and J 1 base, with 16 bases left between them. Germline V gives CDR1 MNHEY, CDR2 SVGEGT. This CDR3 is CASSLGGTVSYEQYF. Here the CDR3 DNA reads TGTGCCAGCAGCCTAGGGGGGACGGTATCCTACGAGCAGTACTTC.

At least ten counts were recorded for this clonotype. This sequence joins TRBV7-2 and TRBJ2-7, with 10 bases lining up with TRBD2. Per the germline V gene, CDR1 is SGHTA and CDR2 is FQGNSA. The CDR3 sequence is 14 residues long. Unmatched junction bases numbered 8, after V lost 7 bases and J lost 5 bases. The CDR3 DNA reads TGTGCCAGCACAAGCGGGGGGGCCTGGAACGAGCAGTACTTC. Amino acids: CASTSGGAWNEQYF.

This clonotype has a count of ten or more. The chain recombines TRBV12-3 or TRBV12-4 with TRBJ2-1, with D maybe TRBD1 (6 bases). The CDR3 contains 13 residues. Trimming took off 6 bases at V and 5 bases at J, with 11 bases between the two ends. In DNA, the CDR3 is TGTGCCAGCAGCCCCTGGGACAACAATGAGCAGTTCTTC. Protein sequence: CASSPWDNNEQFF.

The table lists this clonotype with a few counts. V gene TRBV7-8 combines with J gene TRBJ2-5, with D maybe TRBD2 (5 bases). This CDR3 region has 13 residues. Trimming took off 8 bases at V and 2 bases at J, with 12 bases between the two ends. Per the germline V gene, CDR1 is SGHVS and CDR2 is FQNEAQ. The CDR3 region is CASPDWVQETQYF. Written as DNA, the CDR3 is TGTGCCAGCCCGGACTGGGTTCAAGAGACCCAGTACTTC. Full variable domain (missing parts from reference TRBV7-8 and TRBJ2-5): GAGVSQSPRYKVAKRGQDVALRCDPISGHVSLFWYQQALGQGPEFLTYFQNEAQLDKSGLPSDRFFAERPEGSVSTLKIQRTQQEDSAVYLCASPDWVQETQYFGPGTRLLVL.

This clonotype has a count of ten or more. The CDR3 region is CASSFGLLTDTQYF. The CDR3 bases are TGTGCCAGCAGCTTTGGACTTTTAACAGATACGCAGTATTTT. J is TRBJ2-3 and V is TRBV7-2; a possible D gene is TRBD2 (5 bases). The CDR3 length is 14 residues. V gave up 3 bases and J gave up 3 bases, with 10 bases separating them. CDR1 and CDR2 from the germline V gene are SGHTA and FQGNSA.

This clonotype was detected only a few times. The V gene is TRBV19, the J gene TRBJ2-1; the D gene is possibly TRBD1 (6 bases). V was trimmed by 5 bases and J by 5 bases, leaving 13 bases between them. The CDR3 length is 14 residues. Germline CDR1 reads LNHDA; CDR2 reads SQIVND (reference sequence). The CDR3 nucleotides read TGTGCCAGTAGTCCTGGGACATACGACAATGAGCAGTTCTTC. Its protein product is CASSPGTYDNEQFF.

The chain carries TRBV6-2 or TRBV6-3 and TRBJ2-7; 7 bases fit TRBD2. There are 17 residues in the CDR3. V trimming: 2 bases; J trimming: 3 bases; junction bases outside the gene matches: 13. CDR1 and CDR2 from the germline V gene are MNHEY and SVGEGT. The CDR3 nucleotides read TGTGCCAGCAGTTACCTTCCGACTAGCTACCGAAACTACGAGCAGTACTTC. Protein product: CASSYLPTSYRNYEQYF.

This clonotype has a handful of counts. The chain has TRBV7-8 and TRBJ2-7; 10 nucleotides line up with TRBD1. The CDR3 has 14 residues. The ends lost 5 bases at V and 7 bases at J; junction bases unmatched: 8. Germline V CDR1 and CDR2: SGHVS, FQNEAQ. CDR3 protein: CASSPRQGAKEQYF. The CDR3 DNA follows: TGTGCCAGCAGCCCGCGACAGGGGGCGAAGGAGCAGTACTTC. Variable domain in full (rest from reference TRBV7-8 and TRBJ2-7): GAGVSQSPRYKVAKRGQDVALRCDPISGHVSLFWYQQALGQGPEFLTYFQNEAQLDKSGLPSDRFFAERPEGSVSTLKIQRTQQEDSAVYLCASSPRQGAKEQYFGPGTRLTVT.

V and J are TRBV12-5 and TRBJ2-7; D is uncertain. Germline loops: CDR1 LGHNT, CDR2 FRNRAP. The CDR3 has 12 residues. Deletions cut 3 bases from V and 12 bases from J, with 15 bases between. CDR3 amino acids: CASGLPGAKAYF. CDR3 sequence (DNA): TGTGCTAGTGGTTTACCGGGCGCCAAGGCGTACTTC. Full variable domain (remainder filled in from reference TRBV12-5 and TRBJ2-7): DARVTQTPRHKVTEMGQEVTMRCQPILGHNTVFWYRQTMMQGLELLAYFRNRAPLDDSGMPKDRFSAEMPDATLATLKIQPSEPRDSAVYFCASGLPGAKAYFGPGTRLTVT.

The chain joins TRBV7-2 to TRBJ2-2; D remains ambiguous. There are 12 residues in the CDR3. Germline CDR1 and CDR2: SGHTA and FQGNSA. Trimming removed 5 bases at V and 6 bases at J, with 7 bases between. The CDR3 spells CASSPRSGELFF. The CDR3 nucleotides are TGTGCCAGCAGCCCCCGGTCCGGGGAGCTGTTTTTT. The full variable domain, in which reference TRBV7-2 and TRBJ2-2 provide the parts outside the CDR3, is GAGVSQSPSNKVTEKGKDVELRCDPISGHTALYWYRQSLGQGLEFLIYFQGNSAPDKSGLPSDRFSAERTGGSVSTLTIQRTQQEDSAVYLCASSPRSGELFFGEGSRLTVL.

This clonotype was counted a few times. The chain has TRBV19 and TRBJ1-2; D might be TRBD1 (6 bases). The CDR3 is 14 residues long. Looked up from germline, CDR1 is LNHDA and CDR2 is SQIVND (reference sequence). Trimming shortened V by 7 bases and J by 7 bases, and 19 bases separated the two germline ends. CDR3 in amino acids: CASNRKGGRGGYTF. CDR3 bases: TGTGCCAGTAACCGAAAGGGGGGCCGGGGTGGCTACACCTTC.

The rearrangement joins TRBV3-1 to TRBJ2-3; D is unresolved. Trimming took off 8 bases at V and 3 bases at J, with 12 bases between the two ends. There are 13 residues in the CDR3. Germline CDR1 reads LGHDT; CDR2 reads YNNKEL (reference sequence). The CDR3 is CASSRAQTDTQYF. CDR3 in DNA: TGTGCCAGCTCCCGGGCCCAAACAGATACGCAGTATTTT.

The CDR3 coding sequence is TGTGCCAGCAGCATACTAGCGGGAGTAAGCACAGATACGCAGTATTTT. It encodes CASSILAGVSTDTQYF. The gene calls are TRBV7-8 and TRBJ2-3; 11 bases map to TRBD2. Germline CDR1 is SGHVS and CDR2 is FQNEAQ. The CDR3 extends over 16 amino acids. V dropped 5 bases and J dropped 0; count of bases not matched to a gene: 4. The full variable domain, its missing parts supplied by reference TRBV7-8 and TRBJ2-3, is GAGVSQSPRYKVAKRGQDVALRCDPISGHVSLFWYQQALGQGPEFLTYFQNEAQLDKSGLPSDRFFAERPEGSVSTLKIQRTQQEDSAVYLCASSILAGVSTDTQYFGPGTRLTVL.

This clonotype has a handful of counts. This chain uses TRBV6-1 with TRBJ2-7; TRBD2 matches at 7 bases. Losses at the gene ends were 6 bases for V and 7 bases for J; bases not matched to a gene: 6. CDR1 is MNHNS, CDR2 SASEGT, per germline. There are 12 residues in the CDR3. This CDR3 is CASRPRGEEQYF. CDR3 bases: TGTGCCAGCAGGCCCCGGGGGGAGGAGCAGTACTTC.

This chain joins TRBV4-1 and TRBJ2-5; D is ambiguous. V was cut by 2 bases and J by 5 bases, with 12 bases left in between. CDR1 and CDR2 (germline): MGHRA, YSYEKL. This CDR3 is built from 14 residues. Written as DNA, the CDR3 is TGCGCCAGCAGCCAAATCACATTTCATGAGACCCAGTACTTC. Protein product: CASSQITFHETQYF.

The rearrangement uses TRBV20-1 and TRBJ2-3; TRBD2 agrees at 8 bases. The length of the CDR3 is 14 residues. The V and J ends lost 3 bases and 3 bases, in that order; junction bases with no gene match: 5. Germline V gene sequence: CDR1 DFQATT, CDR2 SNEGSKA (reference sequence). As DNA, the CDR3 is TGCAGTGCTAGTCGGGGGGGCGTTACAGATACGCAGTATTTT. It yields the protein CSASRGGVTDTQYF.